This is a list of T cell receptor beta chains from one sample in a study of CD8+ T cells in alopecia areata. Profiling relied on immunoSEQ multiplex PCR, and the TCRdb table lists in-frame clones only, not all of them. Here the sample spans 80,000 to 95,000 clones, about 40% being singletons. The sequences come from CD8+ T cells sorted from blood, collected at week 24, from a patient treated with tofacitinib. The receptor source for this set is a human donor with alopecia areata. CDR3s include the opening cysteine and the closing phenylalanine or tryptophan. The D gene is left open where the match is weak. The size entry is marked missing in some rows and otherwise reads once, few, many or a size class.

-	TRBV29-1	-	TRBJ2-1	CSGAGGSYNEQFF	TGCAGCGGCGCCGGGGGTTCGTACAATGAGCAGTTCTTC
-	TRBV7-9	-	TRBJ2-4	CASSLGAAVAKNIQYF	TGTGCCAGCAGTTTGGGGGCGGCCGTAGCCAAAAACATTCAGTACTTC
-	TRBV2	-	TRBJ1-1	CASRQTNTEAFF	TGTGCCAGCAGACAGACTAACACTGAAGCTTTCTTT
-	TRBV5-1	-	TRBJ2-5	CASRADQETQYF	TGCGCCAGCAGAGCGGACCAAGAGACCCAGTACTTC
-	TRBV28	few	TRBJ2-3	CASSSRGIEFSTDTQYF	TGTGCCAGCAGTTCTCGTGGAATCGAATTTAGCACAGATACGCAGTATTTT
TRBD1	TRBV29-1	-	TRBJ2-7	CSAGTGSYEQYF	TGCAGCGCCGGGACAGGGAGCTACGAGCAGTACTTC
-	TRBV29-1	few	TRBJ1-2	CSVERQGLGGGYTF	TGCAGCGTTGAAAGGCAGGGTCTAGGAGGTGGCTACACCTTC
TRBD1	TRBV30	-	TRBJ1-2	CAWGTAIGLGYTF	TGTGCCTGGGGGACAGCGATTGGTCTAGGCTACACCTTC
-	TRBV30	-	TRBJ2-2	CAYRDTGELFF	TGTGCCTACAGGGACACCGGGGAGCTGTTTTTT
TRBD1	TRBV4-3	few	TRBJ1-2	CASSQGSGPGTGEGYTF	TGCGCCAGCAGCCAAGGCTCCGGACCTGGGACAGGGGAGGGCTACACCTTC
-	TRBV29-1	-	TRBJ2-1	CSTRTDNEQFF	TGCAGCACCCGGACAGACAATGAGCAGTTCTTC
TRBD2	TRBV4-2	-	TRBJ2-7	CASSHQTSGRANEQYF	TGTGCCAGCAGCCACCAGACTAGCGGGAGGGCCAACGAGCAGTACTTC
TRBD1	TRBV6-5	-	TRBJ2-7	CASSPGTGSPYEQYF	TGTGCCAGCAGCCCCGGGACAGGCTCACCCTACGAGCAGTACTTC
-	TRBV7-9	-	TRBJ2-7	CASSPRDLSYEQYF	TGTGCCAGCAGCCCGCGGGACCTATCCTACGAGCAGTACTTC
TRBD1	TRBV28	-	TRBJ2-5	CASRSTGVQETQYF	TGTGCCAGCAGATCCACAGGGGTTCAAGAGACCCAGTACTTC
-	TRBV30	-	TRBJ1-1	CAWAVDLGSTEAFF	TGTGCCTGGGCCGTGGATTTGGGATCCACTGAAGCTTTCTTT
-	TRBV19	few	TRBJ2-7	CASSISSGEYEQYF	TGTGCCAGTAGTATATCTTCGGGGGAGTACGAGCAGTACTTC
-	TRBV27	once	TRBJ1-2	CASSFPGWGYTF	TGTGCCAGCAGTTTCCCAGGCTGGGGCTACACCTTC
TRBD1	TRBV4-1	few	TRBJ2-3	CASSQEGTGGGSYF	TGCGCCAGCAGCCAAGAGGGGACAGGGGGCGGTTCGTATTTT
-	TRBV4-3	-	TRBJ1-2	CASSQENQDLRGYTF	TGCGCCAGCAGCCAGGAAAATCAGGATCTTCGCGGCTACACCTTC
-	TRBV7-2	few	TRBJ2-1	CASSSNREPYNEQFF	TGTGCCAGCAGCTCGAACCGGGAACCCTACAATGAGCAGTTCTTC
-	TRBV7-9	-	TRBJ2-1	CASRIGQGEQFF	TGTGCCAGCAGGATTGGTCAGGGTGAGCAGTTCTTC
-	TRBV10-3	few	TRBJ1-2	CAIRALTEHLNYGYTF	TGTGCCATCAGGGCTCTTACAGAGCACCTTAACTATGGCTACACCTTC
-	TRBV4-3	few	TRBJ2-3	CASSQDSGGASTDTQYF	TGCGCCAGCAGCCAAGATTCTGGGGGTGCTAGCACAGATACGCAGTATTTT
TRBD1	TRBV25-1	few	TRBJ2-7	CASSTPQGTAYEQYF	TGTGCCAGCAGTACCCCTCAGGGGACAGCCTACGAGCAGTACTTC
-	TRBV29-1	-	TRBJ1-2	CSVDTGSGYTF	TGCAGCGTTGATACTGGTAGTGGCTACACCTTC
-	TRBV5-6	few	TRBJ1-5	CASSFGQSNQPQHF	TGTGCCAGCAGCTTTGGCCAGAGCAATCAGCCCCAGCATTTT
-	TRBV27	-	TRBJ1-5	CASSSTQNQPQHF	TGTGCCAGCAGTTCAACGCAGAATCAGCCCCAGCATTTT
-	TRBV10-3	-	TRBJ1-2	CAISESRLDYGYTF	TGTGCCATCAGTGAGTCGCGGCTCGACTATGGCTACACCTTC
TRBD2	TRBV9	-	TRBJ2-7	CASSMTSGSYEQYF	TGTGCCAGCAGTATGACTAGCGGCTCCTACGAGCAGTACTTC
TRBD1	TRBV11-1	-	TRBJ2-7	CASSSGPGGYEQYF	TGTGCCAGCAGCTCGGGACCAGGGGGCTACGAGCAGTACTTC